Listed below are T cell receptor beta chains from one sample, sequenced in a study of shared clonotypes between healthy human individuals. Repertoires were generated with immunoSEQ multiplex PCR, while TCRdb's copy carries only in-frame clones and drops some. The table lists 2,500,000 or so clones, 93% of them singletons. Sequencing was carried out using naive CD4+ T cells from PBMCs. The source is a man between 18 and 35 years old in good health. Some clones in this sample may be carry-over from other donors' samples. Both conserved end residues are part of each CDR3. A D gene is named only where the DNA matches it firmly. The size of a clone is reported for some rows only, either as once, few or many, or as a class for expanded clones.

D	size	V	J	DNA	CDR3
TRBD1	once	TRBV6-6	TRBJ2-7	TGTGCCAGCAGTTACTCGAGGACAGGGAATGCCTACGAGCAGTACTTC	CASSYSRTGNAYEQYF
.	.	TRBV18	TRBJ2-1	TGTGCCAGCTCACTAGCGGACAGCTACAATGAGCAGTTCTTC	CASSLADSYNEQFF
TRBD1	.	TRBV18	TRBJ2-3	TGTGCCAGCTCATCGGACAGGATTGGGTCAGATACGCAGTATTTT	CASSSDRIGSDTQYF
TRBD1	.	TRBV28	TRBJ1-2	TGTGCCAGCAGTTTAAGGGGACAGGACTGGGGCGGCTACACCTTC	CASSLRGQDWGGYTF
.	.	TRBV29-1	TRBJ2-5	TGCAGCGTTACGCAGGGTTTCGAGACCCAGTACTTC	CSVTQGFETQYF
.	.	TRBV18	TRBJ2-7	TGTGCCAGCTCAATACACAGGGCCGAAAACGAGCAGTACTTC	CASSIHRAENEQYF
.	.	TRBV2	TRBJ1-3	TGTGCCAGCAGTCCCCACCCGGAACCTTCTGGAAACACCATATATTTT	CASSPHPEPSGNTIYF
TRBD1	.	TRBV27	TRBJ1-3	TGTGCCAGCAGTGCAGGGGGCTTTCCCGGAAACACCATATATTTT	CASSAGGFPGNTIYF
TRBD1	.	TRBV5-1	TRBJ2-6	TGCGCCAGCAGCAAACTGACAGGGTCTGGGGCCAACGTCCTGACTTTC	CASSKLTGSGANVLTF
.	.	TRBV4-3	TRBJ1-4	TGCGCCAGCAGCCAAAGAGGCATGGGGGCAACTAATGAAAAACTGTTTTTT	CASSQRGMGATNEKLFF
.	once	TRBV15	TRBJ2-3	TGTGCCACCAGCAATCTGGGTGGGGATACGCAGTATTTT	CATSNLGGDTQYF
TRBD1	once	TRBV27	TRBJ1-6	TGTGCCAGCAGCAGGACAGGGCGAAATTCACCCCTCCACTTT	CASSRTGRNSPLHF
TRBD1	.	TRBV29-1	TRBJ2-5	TGCAGCGTTCAGAACAGGGGGCAAGAGACCCAGTACTTC	CSVQNRGQETQYF
.	.	TRBV14	TRBJ2-1	TGTGCCAGCAGCCAGGGCCTGGCCTACAATGAGCAGTTCTTC	CASSQGLAYNEQFF
.	.	TRBV2	TRBJ2-3	TGTGCCGGGGGAGGCGGATCTAGCACAGATACGCAGTATTTT	CAGGGGSSTDTQYF
.	.	TRBV7-9	TRBJ1-1	TGTGCCAGCAGCCGAGACGCGACTGAAGCTTTCTTT	CASSRDATEAFF
.	.	TRBV10-3	TRBJ1-2	TGTGCCATCAGTGAGTCGAAGGGACGGGGAGACTATGGCTACACCTTC	CAISESKGRGDYGYTF
.	once	TRBV5-6	TRBJ2-1	TGTGCCAGCAGTCCCGGACGGGCGTTTGGGGGAGCCCCCTACAATGAGCAGTTCTTC	CASSPGRAFGGAPYNEQFF
.	once	TRBV7-2	TRBJ2-7	TGTGCCAGCAGTTTCATGACCCAAACCTACGAGCAGTACTTC	CASSFMTQTYEQYF
.	.	TRBV15	TRBJ2-5	TGTGCCACCAGCAGTAATCTTAAGGGGACCCAGTACTTC	CATSSNLKGTQYF
TRBD2	.	TRBV11-3	TRBJ2-7	TGTGCCAGCAGCTTAGATTGGGGGACTAGTTTTTTCTACGAGCAGTACTTC	CASSLDWGTSFFYEQYF
.	.	TRBV18	TRBJ2-2	TGTGCCAGCTCACCTCTTTTTAGCAACACCGGGGAGCTGTTTTTT	CASSPLFSNTGELFF
.	.	TRBV10-3	TRBJ2-7	TGTGCCATCAGTGAGTCGACATACGAGCAGTACTTC	CAISESTYEQYF
TRBD1	.	TRBV6-5	TRBJ1-1	TGTGCCAGCGGGGACAGCCTCGAAGCTTTCTTT	CASGDSLEAFF
TRBD1	.	TRBV6-6	TRBJ1-2	TGTGCCAGCAGCGCCAGGGGGCCTTCCTATGGCTACACCTTC	CASSARGPSYGYTF
.	.	TRBV27	TRBJ1-2	TGTGCCAGCAAGTTACTTGCTAACTATGGCTACACCTTC	CASKLLANYGYTF
.	few	TRBV25-1	TRBJ1-4	TGTGCCAGCAGTGAATTTTCAGGGAATGAAAAACTGTTTTTT	CASSEFSGNEKLFF
TRBD2	.	TRBV9	TRBJ2-5	TGTGCCAGCAGCGCGGGGTGGACTAGCGGGAGACAAGAGACCCAGTACTTC	CASSAGWTSGRQETQYF
TRBD1	once	TRBV7-2	TRBJ2-7	TGTGCCAGCAGCTCCCAGGGACAGGGCGGGATCGAGCAGTACTTC	CASSSQGQGGIEQYF
.	once	TRBV28	TRBJ1-5	TGTGCCAGCAGTTTACTTTTTCAGCCCCAGCATTTT	CASSLLFQPQHF
.	.	TRBV2	TRBJ2-3	TGTGCCAGCGGAGTTCGGACAGATACGCAGTATTTT	CASGVRTDTQYF